This TCR beta chain was retrieved from a study of cytomegalovirus exposure and HLA in healthy donors. Study conclusions and caveats: Researchers counted around 180 TCR beta chains as cytomegalovirus-associated. Rarity held for most TCR sequences, but there were some public TCRs that occurred in many donors.

About this clone itself: The antigen remains unidentified.

Sequenced by immunoSEQ multiplex PCR; TCRdb stores in-frame clones only, minus some. The sample includes 150,000 to 200,000 clones, roughly 90% of them seen just once. The approximately 120-subject validation cohort, separate from the 666-subject first cohort, included the donors. The sequenced material came from PBMCs. This TCR came from a young woman in good health and CMV-seropositive.

The CDR3 DNA follows: TGTGCCAGCAGCGGGGGGACAGATACGCAGTATTTT. It yields the protein CASSGGTDTQYF. The chain links TRBV5-4 to TRBJ2-3; tentative D call: TRBD2 (6 bases). The CDR3 contains 12 residues. Trimming took off 4 bases at V and 3 bases at J, with 6 bases between the two ends. Germline V gene lookup returns CDR1 SGHNT and CDR2 YYREEE (reference sequence).